The next 4 T cell receptor beta chains were all read from a single sample in a study of shared clonotypes between healthy human individuals. Profiling relied on immunoSEQ multiplex PCR, and the TCRdb table lists in-frame clones only, not all of them. Of approximately 500,000 clones in the sample, less than 85% were seen once. Sequencing was performed on PBMCs. Every receptor here comes from a woman aged 40-49 years in good health. Some clones in this sample may be carry-over from other donors' samples.

The chain combines TRBV5-4 with TRBJ2-3; 11 bases fit TRBD2. The germline gives CDR1 SGHNT, CDR2 YYREEE (reference sequence). V was clipped by 4 bases and J by 2 bases; unmatched bases: 6. The CDR3 runs to 16 residues. The CDR3 nucleotides read TGTGCCAGCAGCAGGGGGACTAGCGGAGACACAGATACGCAGTATTTT. It translates to CASSRGTSGDTDTQYF.

The chain is built from TRBV19 and TRBJ2-3; 7 bases map to TRBD2. The length of the CDR3 is 16 residues. The ends lost 1 base at V and 0 bases at J; junction bases unmatched: 4. The germline CDR1 and CDR2 sequences are LNHDA and SQIVND (reference sequence). Written as DNA, the CDR3 is TGTGCCAGTAGTATAGTAGCGGGCCATAGCACAGATACGCAGTATTTT. Translated, it gives CASSIVAGHSTDTQYF. The full variable domain, completed using reference TRBV19 and TRBJ2-3, is DGGITQSPKYLFRKEGQNVTLSCEQNLNHDAMYWYRQDPGQGLRLIYYSQIVNDFQKGDIAEGYSVSREKKESFPLTVTSAQKNPTAFYLCASSIVAGHSTDTQYFGPGTRLTVL.

The chain is built from TRBV7-3 and TRBJ2-5, with 9 bases fitting TRBD2. The CDR3 has 16 residues. Germline CDR1 is SGHTA and CDR2 is FQGTGA. V shed 5 bases and J 4 bases; nucleotides not matched to a gene: 11. The CDR3 sequence: CASSPKAGGGGETQYF. The CDR3 nucleotides read TGTGCCAGCAGCCCAAAAGCGGGAGGAGGTGGAGAGACCCAGTACTTC.

The gene calls are TRBV2 and TRBJ2-1; 8 bases map to TRBD2. Trimming removed 0 bases from V and 2 bases from J; junction bases left unmatched: 6. Germline V gives CDR1 SNHLY, CDR2 FYNNEI. The CDR3 covers 17 residues. The CDR3 DNA reads TGTGCCAGCAGTGAAGCGCAAGCGGGAGACACCTACAATGAGCAGTTCTTC. It translates to CASSEAQAGDTYNEQFF.